Listed below are T cell receptor beta chains from one sample, sequenced in a study of blood T cells in healthy people across ages. TCRdb re-called the 5' RACE reads with MiXCR, one entry per CDR3 protein. The profile covers 650,000 to 1,000,000 distinct CDR3 sequences, with 35% to 40% appearing a single time and roughly 13% taken by the ten largest. Sequenced sample: blood. The receptor set was obtained from a man in his late teens or twenties in good health. Each CDR3 is given without its conserved first and last residue.

v_call: TRBV12-3/TRBV12-4; j_call: TRBJ2-5; cdr3_aa: ASSLSETQY
v_call: TRBV7-8; j_call: TRBJ2-5; cdr3_aa: ASSLARAGRNNEQY
v_call: TRBV7-2; j_call: TRBJ1-1; cdr3_aa: ASSLDPQSTEAF
v_call: TRBV3-1; j_call: TRBJ1-3; cdr3_aa: ASSHRVSGNTIY
v_call: TRBV6-5; j_call: TRBJ1-2; cdr3_aa: ASSRDRANYGYT
v_call: TRBV12-3/TRBV12-4; j_call: TRBJ2-7; cdr3_aa: ASSLILQGAGYEQY
v_call: TRBV12-3/TRBV12-4; j_call: TRBJ2-2; cdr3_aa: ASSQGFTGELF
v_call: TRBV2; j_call: TRBJ2-3; cdr3_aa: ASSEGVLAADTQY
v_call: TRBV5-4; j_call: TRBJ2-1; cdr3_aa: ASSLDQFIGVSSYNEQF
v_call: TRBV27; j_call: TRBJ2-2; cdr3_aa: ASSPIGSGELF
v_call: TRBV3-1; j_call: TRBJ2-7; cdr3_aa: ASSQVTGRGSYEQY
v_call: TRBV29-1; j_call: TRBJ1-2; cdr3_aa: SATGQGDSIYGYT
v_call: TRBV7-9; j_call: TRBJ2-5; cdr3_aa: ASSPQSGGQQETQY
v_call: TRBV20-1; j_call: TRBJ2-2; cdr3_aa: SATGLVVTGELF
v_call: TRBV15; j_call: TRBJ1-2; cdr3_aa: ATFGTQGARPYGYT
v_call: TRBV12-3/TRBV12-4; j_call: TRBJ2-2; cdr3_aa: ASSVRGLGELF
v_call: TRBV30; j_call: TRBJ2-1; cdr3_aa: AWGGQNEQF
v_call: TRBV20-1; j_call: TRBJ2-7; cdr3_aa: SASRQGRPYEQY
v_call: TRBV6-2/TRBV6-3; j_call: TRBJ2-2; cdr3_aa: ASSYVRGGTGELF
v_call: TRBV29-1; j_call: TRBJ1-4; cdr3_aa: SALSPREEGKLF
v_call: TRBV25-1; j_call: TRBJ1-2; cdr3_aa: ASSDGTGYGYT
v_call: TRBV9; j_call: TRBJ2-3; cdr3_aa: ASSVWMGSGGVGDTQY
v_call: TRBV5-1; j_call: TRBJ2-1; cdr3_aa: ASSDKRGQNEQF
v_call: TRBV29-1; j_call: TRBJ2-5; cdr3_aa: SVEDLKAQY
v_call: TRBV2; j_call: TRBJ1-6; cdr3_aa: ASRLKSSYNSPLH
v_call: TRBV4-1; j_call: TRBJ1-2; cdr3_aa: ASSQDLGTYDYT
v_call: TRBV4-3; j_call: TRBJ1-3; cdr3_aa: ASSQDGTAGNTIY
v_call: TRBV12-3/TRBV12-4; j_call: -; cdr3_aa: ASRQVGLADSYNEQY
v_call: TRBV20-1; j_call: TRBJ1-2; cdr3_aa: SAREEDGDGYT
v_call: TRBV3-1; j_call: TRBJ2-3; cdr3_aa: ASSPKQGGNTDTQY
v_call: TRBV20-1; j_call: TRBJ2-1; cdr3_aa: SASPPWAGNEQF
v_call: TRBV5-1; j_call: TRBJ2-5; cdr3_aa: ASSLEDRGQETQY
v_call: TRBV12-3/TRBV12-4; j_call: TRBJ2-1; cdr3_aa: ASSRPGYDEQF
v_call: TRBV6-2/TRBV6-3; j_call: TRBJ2-7; cdr3_aa: ASSYRAGEGPYEQY
v_call: TRBV25-1; j_call: TRBJ2-1; cdr3_aa: ASSAPGVNEQF
v_call: TRBV20-1; j_call: TRBJ2-3; cdr3_aa: SAREVAGDRTDTQY
v_call: TRBV13; j_call: TRBJ2-1; cdr3_aa: ASSLLAGGHDEQF
v_call: TRBV6-5; j_call: TRBJ2-2; cdr3_aa: ASGEDSYTGELF
v_call: TRBV12-3/TRBV12-4; j_call: TRBJ1-2; cdr3_aa: ASSLAVALLGGYT
v_call: TRBV10-3; j_call: TRBJ2-7; cdr3_aa: AITPGKALYEQY
v_call: TRBV7-2; j_call: TRBJ1-2; cdr3_aa: ASRGTTGGPGYT
v_call: TRBV24-1; j_call: -; cdr3_aa: ATSDLQVPGAVHEQY
v_call: TRBV7-3; j_call: TRBJ2-7; cdr3_aa: ASSLTSGGNNEQY
v_call: TRBV7-8; j_call: TRBJ2-5; cdr3_aa: ASSPPSARRETQY